Detailed here is one T cell receptor beta chain. This sample was included in a study of blood T cell repertoires in COVID-19. Original data processing: Amplified reference gene primers provided the basis for estimating nucleated cell counts. TCRdb's table, derived via immunoSEQ multiplex PCR, lists solely in-frame clones and lacks some. Clone size and the V and J calls come from that table; the DNA yielded D and trimming. The table lists around 190,000 clones, less than 90% of them singletons. The Seattle patients, enrolled during active infection, were followed longitudinally. Germline-derived CDR1 and CDR2 are SGHTA and FQGNSA. The CDR3 consists of 18 residues. Trimming removed 1 base from V and 0 bases from J, with 13 bases in between.

Sequencing used peripheral blood. The clonotype originates from a woman aged 70-85 years with COVID-19, enrolled during active disease. This sequence joins TRBV7-2 and TRBJ2-6, with a possible D match to TRBD2 (5 bases). The CDR3 sequence is CASSLVSVWSSGANVLTF. In nucleotides, the CDR3 is TGTGCCAGCAGCTTAGTTAGCGTTTGGAGCTCTGGGGCCAACGTCCTGACTTTC.